Detailed here is one T cell receptor (beta chain). This clone's antigen is unknown. It has no much larger one-base neighbor in the sample; base qualities were not kept. The data stem from a study of T-cell memory formation after mild COVID-19 (dated by TCRdb to the early 2020s). The study in broad terms: TCR sequence clusters from the two donors were largely donor specific. Longitudinal TCRalpha and TCRbeta repertoire sequencing tracked T-cell clones expanding and contracting after mild COVID-19 in a couple of donors. Two young, previously healthy adult volunteers made up the cohort, one male and one female.

CDR1 and CDR2 are read off the germline V gene (reference sequence) as SGHNT and YYREEE. CDR3 length: 14 amino acids, cysteine to phenylalanine. Kept here is only the CDR3 DNA, which spans 42 bases and is read in frame from base 1. Relative to germline, V is 2 bases shorter and J is 0 bases shorter, with 6 bases between their ends. Results and caveats for the whole study, not just this receptor: Some responding clones were detected in pre-infection memory, which suggested that pre-existing cross-reactive memory T cells had joined the SARS-CoV-2 response. The study covered only a couple of mild cases, and larger cohorts including severe cases with pre-infection samples were considered necessary. Contracting CD4+ clones turned up mainly in the CM and EM memory subsets, whereas EMRA was where CD8+ clones were enriched. Whether the second-wave clones peaking on day 37 were SARS-CoV-2 specific was not confirmed. From day 15 to 85, contracting clones showed balanced CD4/CD8 phenotypes, whereas a second wave of clones that expanded from day 15 to 37 leaned towards CD4+.

Sequencing was performed on an Illumina NovaSeq 6000. TCRalpha and TCRbeta cDNA libraries were built by 5'RACE with constant-segment primers, adding sample barcodes and unique molecular identifiers. Trizol reagent was used to extract RNA from every sample. Libraries were amplified in two PCR steps, with a second sample barcode and Illumina TruSeq adapters added in the second step. The libraries were sequenced on an Illumina NovaSeq using 2 x 150 bp paired-end reads. The original pipeline was this. The reads were demultiplexed and collapsed into UMI-guided consensus sequences using migec v1.2.7. Using mixcr v2.1.11, the UMI consensuses were aligned to TRA and TRB V and J templates and assembled into clonotypes. Expanded or contracted clonotypes were those called significant by both edgeR and NoisET, with noise models trained on biological replicates. For edgeR calls, the cutoffs were a false discovery rate-adjusted p below 0.01 and a log2 fold-change threshold of 1. PCA with hierarchical clustering of max-normalized trajectories of the 1000 most abundant clonotypes was used as exploratory dynamics analysis. Separately sequenced CD4+ and CD8+ repertoires were used to assign the CD4 or CD8 phenotype of responding clones. TCRdb cleaned the public reads at Q25 with fastp, built clones with MiXCR and kept in-frame beta chains. Duplicate CDR3 protein sequences are folded into a single record with the most common DNA and genes. TCRdb's processing, not the study's, gives the V and J calls here. The sample yields 550,000 to 700,000 distinct CDR3 sequences; roughly 18% were counted once. 12% of the sample goes to the ten largest clones.

Ficoll-Paque density gradient centrifugation was used to isolate PBMCs. The TCR sequence derives from an adult woman who had mild COVID-19 (a few samples of this study predate the infection). The sample titles of this study are shuffled in the database, so cell type and time point are left out; the donor was told from shared clones. Sequencing was performed on PBMCs or a T cell subset sorted from them (not recorded which). The V gene is TRBV5-4 and the J gene is TRBJ2-1; no D gene can be assigned with confidence. The CDR3 region: CASSFRISYNEQFF. The DNA sequence follows: TGTGCCAGCAGCTTTCGCATCTCCTACAATGAGCAGTTCTTC.